These T cell receptor beta chains were read from a single sample in a study of blood T cell repertoires in COVID-19. Measured with immunoSEQ multiplex PCR; TCRdb has only the in-frame clones, and not every one. The table has under 200,000 clones, 80% to 85% seen once. The sample consisted of peripheral blood. The receptors come from a man aged 65 to 79 with active or convalescent COVID-19. CDR3s include the opening cysteine and the closing phenylalanine or tryptophan. D genes are given only for firm matches. Clone size is shown for a subset of rows, as once, few, many or a class of expanded clone.

clone_size	v_call	d_call	j_call	cdr3_nt	cdr3_aa
NA	TRBV5-8	NA	TRBJ2-1	TGTGCCAGCAGCCCCCCCAATGTGAATGAGCAGTTCTTC	CASSPPNVNEQFF
NA	TRBV3-1/TRBV3-2	NA	TRBJ2-2	TGTGCCAGCAGCCAAGATTTGGGAACAGGGCGGACCGGGGAGCTGTTTTTT	CASSQDLGTGRTGELFF
NA	TRBV30	NA	TRBJ1-5	TGTGCCTGGAGTGTACTGGGCAATCAGCCCCAGCATTTT	CAWSVLGNQPQHF
NA	TRBV5-6	TRBD1	TRBJ1-2	TGTGCCAGCAGCATCGGCGACAGGGGAGGGACGGGTTATGGCTACACCTTC	CASSIGDRGGTGYGYTF
NA	TRBV12-3/TRBV12-4	NA	TRBJ1-5	TGTGCCAGCAGTACCGACAGCTATCAGCCCCAGCATTTT	CASSTDSYQPQHF
NA	TRBV11-2	TRBD1	TRBJ2-7	TGTGCCAGCAGCGTCGCCGGGACAGGGGTCGCCGAGCAGTACTTC	CASSVAGTGVAEQYF
once	TRBV7-6	NA	TRBJ1-1	TGTGCCAGCAGCTCAAGCGGGACCCTGAACACTGAAGCTTTCTTT	CASSSSGTLNTEAFF
NA	TRBV19	TRBD1	TRBJ2-5	TGTGCCAGCAGGGGGTTTAAGGAGACCCAGTACTTC	CASRGFKETQYF
NA	TRBV25-1	TRBD2	TRBJ2-7	TGTGCCAGCAGTGCGGACCTGAGCGGGAGAGGGTACGAGCAGTACTTC	CASSADLSGRGYEQYF
NA	TRBV6-5	TRBD1	TRBJ1-1	TGTGCCAGCAGTTCCACCCTGGGACAGGCGAACACTGAAGCTTTCTTT	CASSSTLGQANTEAFF
NA	TRBV28	NA	TRBJ2-2	TGTGCCAGCAGTCGCTACTTAGATCACACCGGGGAGCTGTTTTTT	CASSRYLDHTGELFF
NA	TRBV5-1	NA	TRBJ1-2	TGCGCCAGCAGCTTGGTAGTCGTGGGGGGAAACTATGGCTACACCTTC	CASSLVVVGGNYGYTF
NA	TRBV11-1	TRBD1	TRBJ2-5	TGTGCCAGCAGCTTAGCGCGTCGGGACAGGGGGCTGGAGACCCAGTACTTC	CASSLARRDRGLETQYF
NA	TRBV10-2	NA	TRBJ1-2	TGCGCCAGCAGTGAGTCGGCAGGGCTCTATGGCTACACCTTC	CASSESAGLYGYTF
NA	TRBV7-9	NA	TRBJ2-2	TGTGCCAGCAGCTCAGCTTCCCGCGGCGCGGGGGCAACCGGGGAGCTGTTTTTT	CASSSASRGAGATGELFF
once	TRBV6-5	TRBD1	TRBJ2-7	TGTGCCAGCAGTCTCCGACAGGGCGTAAAGCAGTACTTC	CASSLRQGVKQYF
NA	TRBV5-8	TRBD1	TRBJ2-3	TGTGCCAGCAGCCTAAGGACAGGGTCAGATACGCAGTATTTT	CASSLRTGSDTQYF
NA	TRBV7-9	NA	TRBJ2-1	TGTGCCAGCAGCTGGGCAGGCCTCAATGAGCAGTTCTTC	CASSWAGLNEQFF
NA	TRBV15	TRBD2	TRBJ2-1	TGTGCCACCAGCAGAGATTTGGCTAGCGGGAATGAGCAGTTCTTC	CATSRDLASGNEQFF
NA	TRBV15	TRBD1	TRBJ2-6	TGTGCCACCAGCAAGGGACAGGGGGACTCTGGGGCCAACGTCCTGACTTTC	CATSKGQGDSGANVLTF
few	TRBV11-3	TRBD2	TRBJ2-5	TGTGCCAGTTCACATCGGGGAGGGGAGACCCAGTACTTC	CASSHRGGETQYF
NA	TRBV6-2/TRBV6-3	TRBD1	TRBJ2-7	TGTGCCAGCAGCACCCTGACAGGGTTGGGCGAGCAGTACTTC	CASSTLTGLGEQYF
NA	TRBV11-2	TRBD1	TRBJ2-7	TGTGCCAGCAGCTTAGAGCCAGGGGGCGAGCAGTACTTC	CASSLEPGGEQYF
NA	TRBV24-1	NA	TRBJ2-2	TGTGCCACCAGTGACGTGAACACCGGGGAGCTGTTTTTT	CATSDVNTGELFF
NA	TRBV28	NA	TRBJ1-2	TGTGCCAGCACTTTCCCAGAAAACTATGGCTACACCTTC	CASTFPENYGYTF
NA	TRBV6-5	TRBD1	TRBJ1-2	TGTGCCAGCAGATCCCCAGGGGGCTTTGGCTACACCTTC	CASRSPGGFGYTF
few	TRBV7-9	NA	TRBJ2-1	TGTGCCACCACACCCCCACAGTCATTCAACAATGAGCAGTTCTTC	CATTPPQSFNNEQFF
NA	TRBV5-1	NA	TRBJ2-1	TGCGCCAGCAGCTGGGACACCTACAATGAGCAGTTCTTC	CASSWDTYNEQFF
once	TRBV27	TRBD2	TRBJ2-7	TGTGCCAGCAGCCGGACTAGCGGGGGACTTTACGAGCAGTACTTC	CASSRTSGGLYEQYF
NA	TRBV5-1	TRBD1	TRBJ2-5	TGCGCCAGCACATGGACAGGGGGCTACGAGACCCAGTACTTC	CASTWTGGYETQYF
NA	TRBV28	TRBD1	TRBJ1-5	TGTGCCAGCAGCCGTACAGGGGGAGGAAATCAGCCCCAGCATTTT	CASSRTGGGNQPQHF
once	TRBV6-5	NA	TRBJ1-5	TGTGCCAGCAGAGTTACAGGGACCAATCAGCCCCAGCATTTT	CASRVTGTNQPQHF
NA	TRBV6-1	TRBD1	TRBJ1-6	TGTGCCAGCAGTGAAATGGACAGGGATAATTCACCCCTCCACTTT	CASSEMDRDNSPLHF
once	TRBV3-1/TRBV3-2	TRBD1	TRBJ1-2	TGTGCCAGCAGCCAACAGGGGGCCCATGGCTACACCTTC	CASSQQGAHGYTF
NA	TRBV11-3	TRBD1	TRBJ2-7	TGTGCCAGCAGCCTAGGGACAGAGAGTTACGAGCAGTACTTC	CASSLGTESYEQYF
few	TRBV9	TRBD2	TRBJ2-2	TGTGCCAGCAGCATGGGTGGCGGGGGAACCACCGGGGAGCTGTTTTTT	CASSMGGGGTTGELFF
NA	TRBV7-9	NA	TRBJ2-2	TGTGCCAGCAGCTTAGTTTGGGGCAGTTTCACCGGGGAGCTGTTTTTT	CASSLVWGSFTGELFF
NA	TRBV28	NA	TRBJ1-2	TGTGCCAGCAGTTTCAGGAACCGCTATGGCTACACCTTC	CASSFRNRYGYTF
NA	TRBV30	TRBD1	TRBJ1-5	TGTGCCTCGGGACAGGGGGCTGGGAGCAATCAGCCCCAGCATTTT	CASGQGAGSNQPQHF
NA	TRBV28	NA	TRBJ1-5	TGTGCCAGCAGCTCCCCGGACAGCTATCAGCCCCAGCATTTT	CASSSPDSYQPQHF
NA	TRBV9	NA	TRBJ2-7	TGTGCCAGCAGCGTAGAAGGCGGATACTACGAGCAGTACTTC	CASSVEGGYYEQYF
NA	TRBV28	NA	TRBJ1-3	TGTGCCAGCAGAAAACAGGGAGACACCATATATTTT	CASRKQGDTIYF
NA	TRBV15	TRBD1	TRBJ1-4	TGTGCCACCAGCAGGGGACAGCTTAATGAAAAACTGTTTTTT	CATSRGQLNEKLFF